What follows describes a single T cell receptor beta chain. This record belongs to a study of T cell responses to AZD1222 COVID-19 vaccine. The J segment lost 3 bases and the V segment lost 1 base, leaving 3 bases of the junction unmatched. The CDR3 runs 15 residues. The germline V gene encodes CDR1 LGHNA and CDR2 YNFKEQ. TCRdb's copy holds only in-frame clones and misses some; the assay was immunoSEQ multiplex PCR. The data hold about 130,000 clones, with approximately 92% observed a single time. The specimen comprised peripheral blood, sampled 28 days after the second AZD1222 dose. The clonotype was recovered from an adult who received the AZD1222 COVID-19 vaccine. The chain is built from TRBV4-2 and TRBJ2-7; 10 nucleotides agree with TRBD2. The CDR3 region has the DNA TGTGCCAGCAGCCAAGGGACTAGCGGTAACTACGAGCAGTACTTC. Translating it yields CASSQGTSGNYEQYF.